A selection of T cell receptor beta chains follows, all from one sample in a study of T cells in Graves' hyperthyroidism and ophthalmopathy. TCRdb passed the multiplex PCR reads through MiXCR, listing each CDR3 protein once. This table holds roughly 560,000 distinct CDR3 sequences, 14% to 15% found once. The sample comprised blood. All receptors come from a woman between 40 and 50 years old with Graves' ophthalmopathy. Both conserved end residues are part of each CDR3. A D gene is named only where the DNA matches it firmly. Rows give clone size only sometimes, using once, few, many, or a class for an expanded clone.

d_call clone_size j_call v_call cdr3_nt cdr3_aa
- many TRBJ1-1 TRBV12-3/TRBV12-4 TGTGCCAGCAAGCCGGGACTGTCGAACACTGAAGCTTTCTTT CASKPGLSNTEAFF
TRBD1 few TRBJ2-7 TRBV9 TGTGCCAGCAGCAAAATGGGACAGGGCTACGAGCAGTACTTC CASSKMGQGYEQYF
TRBD1 many TRBJ1-1 TRBV20-1 TGCAGTGCTAAACGGACAGGAAGGCAGGACACTGAAGCTTTCTTT CSAKRTGRQDTEAFF
TRBD2 many TRBJ2-5 TRBV7-8 TGTGCCAGCAGCTCGGGACTAGCGGCACAAGAGACCCAGTACTTC CASSSGLAAQETQYF
- few TRBJ2-7 TRBV28 TGTGCCAGCAGTTTCCGACGGGATAACGAGCAGTACTTC CASSFRRDNEQYF
- many TRBJ2-5 TRBV7-9 TGTGCCAGCAGCTTAACATTGGCGGGAGAGACCCAGTACTTC CASSLTLAGETQYF
TRBD2 - TRBJ2-7 TRBV7-6 TGTGCCAGCAGCTTGTTTAGCGGGAGTACGACCTACGGCCAGTACTTC CASSLFSGSTTYGQYF
- - TRBJ2-5 TRBV6-1 TGTGCCAGCAATAGGGGTGTTCGAGAGGCACGGGAGACCCAGTACTTC CASNRGVREARETQYF
- - TRBJ2-3 TRBV11-1 TGTGCCAGCAGCCGACCCCCCGGCCCCCTTGGAGATACGCAGTATTTT CASSRPPGPLGDTQYF
TRBD1 - TRBJ2-5 TRBV7-6 TGTGCCAGCAGCTTGTGGACAGGGGAGGAGACCCAGTACTTC CASSLWTGEETQYF
- many TRBJ2-7 TRBV6-1 TGTGCCAGCAGTGAACTCGATAGGGGGGTCTACGAGCAGTACTTC CASSELDRGVYEQYF
- many TRBJ2-7 TRBV11-2 TGTGCCAGCAGCAATGGACGGGGGATTTCAACCGAGCAGTACTTC CASSNGRGISTEQYF
- - TRBJ2-7 TRBV6-2/TRBV6-3 TGTGCCAGCAGGAAACACAGGCTCTCCTACGAGCAGTACTTC CASRKHRLSYEQYF
TRBD1 many TRBJ1-1 TRBV9 TGTGCCAGCGGACAGGGGGCCGGCACTGAAGCTTTCTTT CASGQGAGTEAFF
TRBD2 many TRBJ2-7 TRBV6-6 TGTGCCAGCAGTTATCGGACTAGCGGGAGGGCCCTCTCCTACGAGCAGTACTTC CASSYRTSGRALSYEQYF
- many TRBJ1-1 TRBV4-1 TGTGCCAGCAGCCAAAACACTGAAGCTTTCTTT CASSQNTEAFF
- many TRBJ1-2 TRBV30 TGTGCCTGGAGCAAGGATCCACTGACATATGGCTACACCTTC CAWSKDPLTYGYTF
TRBD2 many TRBJ2-2 TRBV6-2/TRBV6-3 TGTGCCAGCCGCTCAACGACTAGCGGGAGGACGGTCGGGGAGCTGTTTTTT CASRSTTSGRTVGELFF
- many TRBJ2-7 TRBV20-1 TGCAGTGCTCGTAGACAGGCCTACGAGCAGTACTTC CSARRQAYEQYF
- many TRBJ2-2 TRBV18 TGTGCCAGCTCACCACGGCTTCCCAACACCGGGGAGCTGTTTTTT CASSPRLPNTGELFF
- many TRBJ2-7 TRBV14 TGTGCCAGCAGCCAAGAATGGGGAGACGAGCAGTACTTC CASSQEWGDEQYF
- many TRBJ2-7 TRBV7-6 TGTGCCAGCAGCTTGAGGGGGACTCAGCCTTACGAGCAGTACTTC CASSLRGTQPYEQYF
- few TRBJ2-2 TRBV3-1 TGTGCCAGCAGCCCAAGGCAGGGAAATATCGGGGAGCTGTTTTTT CASSPRQGNIGELFF
- few TRBJ2-6 TRBV20-1 TGCAGTGCTAGAGATCGCAGGGGTACTGGGGCCAACGTCCTGACTTTC CSARDRRGTGANVLTF
TRBD1 many TRBJ2-5 TRBV7-9 TGTGCCAGCAGCTTAGGGGCCCGACAGGGTGCATGGGAGACCCAGTACTTC CASSLGARQGAWETQYF
TRBD1 - TRBJ1-1 TRBV30 TGTGCCTGGAGTGTACGGACAGGGAACACTGAAGCTTTCTTT CAWSVRTGNTEAFF
- few TRBJ1-2 TRBV27 TGTGCCAGCAGTTCCGACACTGCCTATGGCTACACCTTC CASSSDTAYGYTF
TRBD1 many TRBJ1-2 TRBV24-1 TGTGCCACCAGTGATTCGGGACAGGCTCCTGGCTACACCTTC CATSDSGQAPGYTF
- - TRBJ1-1 TRBV6-1 TGTGCCAGCAGTGAATGGGTCGGGGGAGGCATGAACACTGAAGCTTTCTTT CASSEWVGGGMNTEAFF
TRBD2 - TRBJ2-5 TRBV28 TGTGCCAGCAGTTCCCGACTAGCGGAGGGGGAGACCCAGTACTTC CASSSRLAEGETQYF
- many TRBJ2-5 TRBV12-3/TRBV12-4 TGTGCCAGCAGTTTTTTCGGGTTAGGGAAAGAGACCCAGTACTTC CASSFFGLGKETQYF
- many TRBJ1-2 TRBV7-9 TGTGCCAGCAGCTTAATGGATGGCTACACCTTC CASSLMDGYTF
- - TRBJ2-2 TRBV12-5 TGTGCTAGTGGTTCCATGGGGGCCGGGGAGCTGTTTTTT CASGSMGAGELFF
- many TRBJ1-5 TRBV2 TGTGCCAGCAGCCGTATTGCCTCCCAGCCCCAGCATTTT CASSRIASQPQHF
TRBD1 many TRBJ2-4 TRBV6-1 TGTGCCAGCAGTGAAGGTTGGGGACAGATTGCCCACATTCAGTACTTC CASSEGWGQIAHIQYF
- many TRBJ1-1 TRBV20-1 TGCAGTGCTAGTTCCCCGGTGTTGCGGAAGACTGAAGCTTTCTTT CSASSPVLRKTEAFF
- - TRBJ1-1 TRBV9 TGTGCCAGCAGCGTTAGCGGCAGGGTGGGCGGTGAAGCTTTCTTT CASSVSGRVGGEAFF
- many TRBJ1-5 TRBV7-2 TGTGCCAGCAGCTTAGTAGGTGGCCAGCCCCAGCATTTT CASSLVGGQPQHF
TRBD1 - TRBJ1-1 TRBV28 TGTGCCAGCAGTTGGACAGGGCGGACTGAAGCTTTCTTT CASSWTGRTEAFF
- many TRBJ1-1 TRBV20-1 TGCAGTGTTATTGGGGGACCCACTGAAGCTTTCTTT CSVIGGPTEAFF
TRBD2 many TRBJ2-7 TRBV27 TGTGCCAGCAGTCCCCCACTAGCGTTAAGGGAGCAGTACTTC CASSPPLALREQYF
- many TRBJ2-7 TRBV6-2/TRBV6-3 TGTGCCAGCAGTCCCTTACGGGCTTCCTACGAGCAGTACTTC CASSPLRASYEQYF
- - TRBJ1-2 TRBV28 TGTGCCAGCGTTAGGGGGGGGATAGATGGCTACACCTTC CASVRGGIDGYTF
TRBD1 - TRBJ1-1 TRBV3-1 TGTGCCAGCAGCCCCTGGGACAGGTCGAACACTGAAGCTTTCTTT CASSPWDRSNTEAFF
TRBD1 - TRBJ1-1 TRBV12-3/TRBV12-4 TGTGCCAGCAGTTTACATCAGGGGGAAAACGCTTTCTTT CASSLHQGENAFF
- - TRBJ1-6 TRBV6-1 TGTGCCAGCAGCAGGGTTAAGGGTTCACCCCTCCACTTT CASSRVKGSPLHF
- many TRBJ2-5 TRBV4-2 TGTGCCAGCAGCCAAACGTGGGGGAGTCAAGAGACCCAGTACTTC CASSQTWGSQETQYF